This T cell receptor beta chain emerged from a study of blood T cells in healthy people across ages. Germline CDR1 and CDR2: SGHDN and FVKESK. CDR3 size: 18 residues. With 0 bases removed from V and 6 bases from J, the gap between germline ends came to 18 bases. The authors ran a second PCR of 7 to 11 cycles using a sample-barcoded 5' primer and a J-beta primer mix. Using its own MiXCR run on the 5' RACE reads, TCRdb lists one record per CDR3 protein. The table records approximately 800,000 distinct CDR3 sequences, 62% of them present only once. J is TRBJ2-6 and V is TRBV14; D remains ambiguous. Source material: blood. This clonotype originated in a man younger than 40 in good health. CDR3 sequence reads: CASSQDFGVGKLANVLTF. The CDR3 coding sequence is TGTGCCAGCAGCCAAGATTTTGGGGTTGGAAAGTTGGCCAACGTCCTGACTTTC.